The 17 T cell receptor beta chains below were found in one sample sequenced in a study of long-term antiretroviral therapy in people with HIV. Samples were assayed with immunoSEQ v3.0 at survey level. Sequenced by immunoSEQ multiplex PCR; TCRdb stores in-frame clones only, minus some. The sample includes fewer than 35,000 clones, around 86% of them seen just once. The material was unsorted PBMCs, obtained 2.9 years after starting antiretroviral therapy. The receptors shown here come from a man between 45 and 60 years old with HIV.

The rearrangement links TRBV5-1 to TRBJ2-3, with 8 nucleotides matching TRBD2. CDR1 SGHRS and CDR2 YFSETQ come from the germline V gene. The junction had 6 bases not matched to a gene; V was cut back by 0 bases and J by 0 bases. This CDR3 contains 17 residues. As DNA, the CDR3 is TGCGCCAGCAGCTTGGCCGGGAGCGGGGGCAGCACAGATACGCAGTATTTT. It is translated as CASSLAGSGGSTDTQYF.

The chain employs TRBV25-1 and TRBJ2-1; 7 positions agree with TRBD1. CDR3 length equals 15 residues. With 5 bases clipped from V and 7 bases from J, the junction kept 11 bases outside the gene matches. Germline values: CDR1 MGHDK, CDR2 SYGVNS. This chain's CDR3 is CASSPDRDRFNEQFF. The CDR3 DNA follows: TGTGCCAGCAGTCCCGACAGGGATCGCTTTAATGAGCAGTTCTTC.

This clone was counted a single time. The chain joins TRBV7-2 to TRBJ1-3; D is undetermined. There are 16 residues in the CDR3. Germline V CDR1 and CDR2: SGHTA, FQGNSA. The V and J ends lost 3 bases and 0 bases respectively, with 12 bases between them. The CDR3 loop is CASSFLVGSSGNTIYF. The CDR3 DNA follows: TGTGCCAGCAGCTTCCTCGTGGGAAGCTCTGGAAACACCATATATTTT.

The V and J genes are TRBV27 and TRBJ2-5, with TRBD1 identical over 10 bases. The DNA end favors TRBJ2-7, so the J call may be wrong. The CDR3 sequence is 17 residues long. Germline V gene data show CDR1 as MNHEY and CDR2 as SMNVEV (reference sequence). CDR3 sequence reads: CASSLSTGTGASYEQYF. CDR3 bases: TGTGCCAGCAGTTTATCTACCGGGACAGGGGCTTCCTACGAGCAGTACTTC.

The rearrangement links TRBV11-1 to TRBJ1-1, with D possibly TRBD1 on 6 matching bases. Germline V gives CDR1 SGHAT, CDR2 FQDESV (reference sequence). V gave up 0 bases and J gave up 9 bases, with 11 bases separating them. The CDR3 runs 13 residues. In DNA, the CDR3 is TGTGCCAGCAGCTTAGCGTCCAGGGGCCAAGCTTTCTTT. It translates to CASSLASRGQAFF. The variable domain in full, completed from reference TRBV11-1 and TRBJ1-1, reads EAEVAQSPRYKITEKSQAVAFWCDPISGHATLYWYRQILGQGPELLVQFQDESVVDDSQLPKDRFSAERLKGVDSTLKIQPAELGDSAMYLCASSLASRGQAFFGQGTRLTVV.

The gene calls are TRBV4-2 and TRBJ1-1; D is uncertain. The length of the CDR3 is 13 residues. Germline V CDR1 and CDR2: LGHNA, YNFKEQ. V dropped 1 base and J dropped 8 bases, with 11 bases sitting between them. Written as DNA, the CDR3 is TGTGCCAGCAGCCAAGTTGGGAGGGAGGAAGCTTTCTTT. Encoded protein: CASSQVGREEAFF.

V usage is TRBV7-6 and J usage is TRBJ2-3; D is unresolved. V was pared by 4 bases and J by 0 bases, with 17 bases between. Germline loops: CDR1 SGHVS, CDR2 FNYEAQ. The CDR3 sequence is 17 residues long. CDR3 in amino acids: CASSSTARTASTDTQYF. The CDR3 nucleotides read TGTGCCAGCAGCTCTACCGCAAGGACGGCTAGCACAGATACGCAGTATTTT.

The DNA for the CDR3 is TGTGCCAGCAGCCCCGGACTAGCGCGTGATACGCAGTATTTT. It specifies CASSPGLARDTQYF. The chain couples TRBV7-2 to TRBJ2-3; 9 bases are shared with TRBD2. The junction had 6 bases not matched to a gene; V was cut back by 5 bases and J by 6 bases. The CDR3 contains 14 residues. CDR1 and CDR2 (germline): SGHTA, FQGNSA.

The V gene is TRBV7-6, the J gene TRBJ2-7; TRBD2 aligns across 13 bases. Germline loops: CDR1 SGHVS, CDR2 FNYEAQ. The ends lost 5 bases at V and 0 bases at J; junction bases unmatched: 7. The CDR3 contains 17 residues. The CDR3 nucleotides are TGTGCCAGCAGCCGGACTAGCGGGGGCCGATACTCCTACGAGCAGTACTTC. As protein: CASSRTSGGRYSYEQYF.

V is TRBV5-1 and J is TRBJ2-2, with TRBD1 matching 8 bases. Losses at the gene ends were 4 bases for V and 4 bases for J; bases not matched to a gene: 9. Germline assignment: CDR1 SGHRS and CDR2 YFSETQ. The CDR3 covers 16 residues. The CDR3 coding sequence is TGCGCCAGCAGCCCCAGGGCAGGGGGCATCACCGGGGAGCTGTTTTTT. Translation: CASSPRAGGITGELFF.

This clone was observed a few times. The rearrangement uses TRBV18 and TRBJ2-1; D not certain. This CDR3 is built from 13 residues. Between the trimmed V and J ends, which lost 5 bases and 10 bases, there was a span of 15 bases. CDR1 is KGHSH, CDR2 LQKENI, per germline. CDR3 sequence (DNA): TGTGCCAGCTCATCCAATACACGACCCGAGCAGTTCTTC. Translated: CASSSNTRPEQFF.

This chain uses TRBV6-1 with TRBJ1-2; the D gene is possibly TRBD1 (5 bases). Germline V gene data show CDR1 as MNHNS and CDR2 as SASEGT. V lost 5 bases and J 5 bases, leaving 15 bases between the germline ends. This CDR3 contains 14 residues. CDR3 DNA: TGTGCCAGCAGTACTCAAGCGGGGGGGTATGGCTACACCTTC. The encoded protein is CASSTQAGGYGYTF.

The chain carries TRBV30 and TRBJ1-2; no reliable D call. The germline V gene encodes CDR1 GTSNPN and CDR2 SVGIG (reference sequence). CDR3 length equals 14 residues. Between the trimmed V and J ends, which lost 0 bases and 1 base, there was a span of 9 bases. In DNA, the CDR3 is TGTGCCTGGAGTGTCGGACTTAGTAACTATGGCTACACCTTC. Translated, it gives CAWSVGLSNYGYTF.

The chain joins TRBV27 to TRBJ1-2, with 7 nucleotides matching TRBD1. V lost 2 bases, J lost 8 bases, and 5 bases stayed unmatched. There are 13 residues in the CDR3. The germline CDR1 and CDR2 sequences are MNHEY and SMNVEV (reference sequence). CDR3 sequence reads: CASSLRDSSGYTF. Written as DNA, the CDR3 is TGTGCCAGCAGTTTAAGGGACAGCTCCGGCTACACCTTC.

The CDR3: CSVQTGANYGYTF. Written as DNA, the CDR3 is TGCAGCGTTCAGACAGGGGCTAACTATGGCTACACCTTC. This chain uses TRBV29-1 with TRBJ1-2; the match to TRBD1 covers 8 bases. Germline V lookup: CDR1 SQVTM, CDR2 ANQGSEA. CDR3 size: 13 residues. The trim removed 5 bases at V and 0 bases at J, leaving 2 bases unmatched. The full variable domain, rest sourced from reference TRBV29-1 and TRBJ1-2, is SAVISQKPSRDICQRGTSLTIQCQVDSQVTMMFWYRQQPGQSLTLIATANQGSEATYESGFVIDKFPISRPNLTFSTLTVSNMSPEDSSIYLCSVQTGANYGYTFGSGTRLTVV.

This clone occurred once. The rearrangement links TRBV7-2 to TRBJ2-5; D may be TRBD1 (5 bases). The CDR3 consists of 14 residues. V lost 1 base and J lost 4, with 10 bases in between. Germline CDR1 reads SGHTA; CDR2 reads FQGNSA. CDR3 nucleotides: TGTGCCAGCAGCTTAGATGGTGGGGCAGAGACCCAGTACTTC. It yields the protein CASSLDGGAETQYF.

The V gene is TRBV7-9, the J gene TRBJ1-4, with TRBD1 matching over 7 bases. Trimming took 5 bases from V and 0 from J; bases not matched to a gene: 6. Germline CDR1 SEHNR, CDR2 FQNEAQ (reference sequence). The length of the CDR3 is 16 residues. The CDR3 DNA sequence: TGTGCCAGCAGCACAGGGGTGGGGGCAACTAATGAAAAACTGTTTTTT. Translating it yields CASSTGVGATNEKLFF.